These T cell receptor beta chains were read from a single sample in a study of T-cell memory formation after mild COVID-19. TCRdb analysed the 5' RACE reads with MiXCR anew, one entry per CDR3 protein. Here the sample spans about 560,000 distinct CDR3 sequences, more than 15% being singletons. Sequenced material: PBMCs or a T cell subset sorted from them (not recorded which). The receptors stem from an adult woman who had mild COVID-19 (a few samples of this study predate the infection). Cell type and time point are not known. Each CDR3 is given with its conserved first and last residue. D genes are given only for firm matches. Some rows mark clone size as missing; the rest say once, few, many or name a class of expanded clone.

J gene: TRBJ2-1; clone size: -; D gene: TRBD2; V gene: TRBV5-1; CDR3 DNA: TGCGCCAGCAGCTCAATTCCGGGACTAGCGGGGAATGAGCAGTTCTTC; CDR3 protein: CASSSIPGLAGNEQFF
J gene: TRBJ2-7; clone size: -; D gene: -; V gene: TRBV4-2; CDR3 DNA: TGTGCCAGCAGCCAAGCACCCGTCTACGAGCAGTACTTC; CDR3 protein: CASSQAPVYEQYF
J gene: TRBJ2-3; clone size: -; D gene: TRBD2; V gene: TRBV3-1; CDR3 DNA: TGTGCCAGCAGCCAAGACCCTACTAGCGGGGGCCTTATTTACACAGATACGCAGTATTTT; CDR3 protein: CASSQDPTSGGLIYTDTQYF
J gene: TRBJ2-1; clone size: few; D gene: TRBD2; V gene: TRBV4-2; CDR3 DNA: TGTGCCAGCAGCCAACTCAGCGGGAGACCCTCCTACAATGAGCAGTTCTTC; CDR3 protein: CASSQLSGRPSYNEQFF
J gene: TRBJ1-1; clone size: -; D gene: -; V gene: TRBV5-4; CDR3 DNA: TGTGCCAGCAGCCCGGACTGGTGGACTGAAGCTTTCTTT; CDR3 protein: CASSPDWWTEAFF
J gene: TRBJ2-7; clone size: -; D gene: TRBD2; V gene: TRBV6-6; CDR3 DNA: TGTGCCAGCAGTTCCTCCGTAGCGGGAGGGCCTGGGTGGTGGGTGCAGTACTTC; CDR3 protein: CASSSSVAGGPGWWVQYF
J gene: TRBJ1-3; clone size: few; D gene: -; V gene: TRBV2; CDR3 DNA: TGTGCCAGCAGTGACCCGGGGTCTTACCGAAACACCATATATTTT; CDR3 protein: CASSDPGSYRNTIYF
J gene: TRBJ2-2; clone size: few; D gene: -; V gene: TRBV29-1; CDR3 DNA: TGCAGCGTTGCCAAACCGTTAACCGGGGAGCTGTTTTTT; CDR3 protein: CSVAKPLTGELFF
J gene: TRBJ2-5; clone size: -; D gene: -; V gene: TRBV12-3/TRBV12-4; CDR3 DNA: TGTGCCAGCAGTTTATTCGGGGGCCGGGAGACCCAGTACTTC; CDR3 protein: CASSLFGGRETQYF
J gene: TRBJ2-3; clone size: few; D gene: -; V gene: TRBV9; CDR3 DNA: TGTGCCAGCAGCCCCCGACCGGGAGCCACAGATACGCAGTATTTT; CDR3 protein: CASSPRPGATDTQYF
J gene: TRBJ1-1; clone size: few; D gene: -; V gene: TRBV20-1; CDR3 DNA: TGCAGTGCTAGAGCAGAGAACACTGAAGCTTTCTTT; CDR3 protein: CSARAENTEAFF
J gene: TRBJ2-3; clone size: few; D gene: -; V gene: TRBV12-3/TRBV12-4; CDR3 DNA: TGTGCCAGCACTTCGCACACAGATACGCAGTATTTT; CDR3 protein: CASTSHTDTQYF
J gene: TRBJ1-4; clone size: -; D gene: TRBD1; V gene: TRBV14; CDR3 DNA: TGTGCCAGCAGCCAAGTGGACAGGGGGAATGAAGAACTGTTTTTT; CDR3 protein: CASSQVDRGNEELFF
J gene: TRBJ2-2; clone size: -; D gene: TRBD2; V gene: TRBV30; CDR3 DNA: TGTGCCTGGGTGGCGCGGGGGGTGAACACCGGGGAGCTGTTTTTT; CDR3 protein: CAWVARGVNTGELFF
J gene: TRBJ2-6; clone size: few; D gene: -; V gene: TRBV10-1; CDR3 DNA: TGCGCCAGCAGTGGTGGAGGCCTAGGTCCCTCTGGGGCCAACGTCCTGACTTTC; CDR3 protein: CASSGGGLGPSGANVLTF
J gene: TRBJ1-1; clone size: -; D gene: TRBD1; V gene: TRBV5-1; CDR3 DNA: TGCGCCAGCAGCAGGGACAGGGGTGGAATGAACACTGAAGCTTTCTTT; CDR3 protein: CASSRDRGGMNTEAFF
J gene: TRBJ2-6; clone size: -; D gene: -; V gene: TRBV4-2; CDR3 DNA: TGTGCCAGCAGCCTCCTACAGAGCTCTGGGGCCAACGTCCTGACTTTC; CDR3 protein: CASSLLQSSGANVLTF
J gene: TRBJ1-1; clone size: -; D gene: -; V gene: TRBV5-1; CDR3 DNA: TGCGCCAGCAGCCTCCGGACAGATCAGGATGAAGCTTTCTTT; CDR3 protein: CASSLRTDQDEAFF
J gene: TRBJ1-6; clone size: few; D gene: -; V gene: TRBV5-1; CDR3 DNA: TGCGCCAGCAGCTTGGAACCCATGAGCTCCTATAATTCACCCCTCCACTTT; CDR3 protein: CASSLEPMSSYNSPLHF
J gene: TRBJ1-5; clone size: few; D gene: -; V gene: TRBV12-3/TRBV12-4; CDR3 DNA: TGTGCCAGCGCAGGGGATAATCAGCCCCAGCATTTT; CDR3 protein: CASAGDNQPQHF
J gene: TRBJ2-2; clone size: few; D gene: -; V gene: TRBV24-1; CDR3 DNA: TGTGCCACCAGTGATATCGGGGGACCCGGGGAGCTGTTTTTT; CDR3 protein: CATSDIGGPGELFF
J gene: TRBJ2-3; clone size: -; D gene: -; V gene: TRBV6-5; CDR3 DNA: TGTGCCAGCAGTTACCCGCAAATGAAGGGCCTCACAGATACGCAGTATTTT; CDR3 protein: CASSYPQMKGLTDTQYF